A single sample gave rise to the 29 T cell receptor beta chains below, sequenced in a study of T cells in localized non-small cell lung cancer. The assay was immunoSEQ multiplex PCR, and TCRdb's table has in-frame clones only and misses some. This table has around 29,000 clones, approximately 90% appearing once. This sample comprised peripheral blood, obtained before any cancer treatment. The receptor set was obtained from a female donor at least 60 years old with stage III squamous cell lung carcinoma.

V usage is TRBV7-2 and J usage is TRBJ2-7; D remains unclear. V was shortened by 1 base and J by 4 bases, with 8 bases between the two germline ends. CDR3 length equals 13 residues. The germline V gene has CDR1 SGHTA and CDR2 FQGNSA. This CDR3 reads CASSLVSSYEQYF. In nucleotides, the CDR3 is TGTGCCAGCAGCTTAGTCAGTTCGTACGAGCAGTACTTC.

The chain employs TRBV29-1 and TRBJ2-7, with D tentatively TRBD1 (5 bases). CDR3 length: 13 residues. Trimming stripped 4 bases from V and 6 bases from J, with 16 bases between. In germline, CDR1 is SQVTM, CDR2 ANQGSEA. CDR3 sequence (DNA): TGCAGCGTTGCGCAGGGAAGGGCGGCCGAGCAGTACTTC. This gives the protein CSVAQGRAAEQYF.

The chain is built from TRBV19 and TRBJ1-2; a weak D match, TRBD1 (6 bases). This CDR3 has 15 residues. In germline, CDR1 is LNHDA, CDR2 SQIVND (reference sequence). Trimming removed 6 bases at V and 6 bases at J, with 20 bases between. The CDR3 DNA reads as TGTGCCAGTAGCCCCCGGGACACCGGGCAAAATGGCTACACCTTC. Translating it yields CASSPRDTGQNGYTF. Complete variable domain (other parts from reference TRBV19 and TRBJ1-2): DGGITQSPKYLFRKEGQNVTLSCEQNLNHDAMYWYRQDPGQGLRLIYYSQIVNDFQKGDIAEGYSVSREKKESFPLTVTSAQKNPTAFYLCASSPRDTGQNGYTFGSGTRLTVV.

This clone rates as hyperexpanded. The rearrangement uses TRBV5-4 and TRBJ1-5, with D perhaps TRBD1 (6 bases). The CDR3 sequence is 16 residues long. CDR1 is SGHNT, CDR2 YYREEE, per germline (reference sequence). The V gene lost 0 bases and the J gene lost 1 base, with 11 bases spanning the gap. The CDR3 sequence is CASSLGGRGSNQPQHF. In nucleotides, the CDR3 is TGTGCCAGCAGCTTGGGGGGCAGGGGAAGCAATCAGCCCCAGCATTTT. Using reference TRBV5-4 and TRBJ1-5 for the parts outside the CDR3, the full variable domain is ETGVTQSPTHLIKTRGQQVTLRCSSQSGHNTVSWYQQALGQGPQFIFQYYREEENGRGNFPPRFSGLQFPNYSSELNVNALELDDSALYLCASSLGGRGSNQPQHFGDGTRLSIL.

The chain joins TRBV2 to TRBJ2-7; D is possibly TRBD1 (6 bases). This CDR3 comprises 14 residues. The V gene lost 5 bases and the J gene lost 4 bases, with 15 bases spanning the gap. Germline lookup yields CDR1 SNHLY and CDR2 FYNNEI. The CDR3 is CASSPTGTIYEQYF. The CDR3 DNA is TGTGCCAGCAGTCCTACCGGGACAATATACGAGCAGTACTTC.

The V call is TRBV7-9, the J call TRBJ1-6, with 7 bases matching TRBD1. The J segment lost 7 bases and the V segment lost 4 bases, leaving 7 bases of the junction unmatched. The germline gives CDR1 SEHNR, CDR2 FQNEAQ (reference sequence). The CDR3 is 15 residues long. In nucleotides, the CDR3 is TGTGCCAGCAGCTCGGGACAGTCCGGCAATTCACCCCTCCACTTT. It encodes CASSSGQSGNSPLHF. Based on the CDR3 plus reference TRBV7-9 and TRBJ1-6, the full variable domain is DTGVSQNPRHKITKRGQNVTFRCDPISEHNRLYWYRQTLGQGPEFLTYFQNEAQLEKSRLLSDRFSAERPKGSFSTLEIQRTEQGDSAMYLCASSSGQSGNSPLHFGNGTRLTVT.

This chain uses TRBV6-5 with TRBJ2-2; D gene ambiguous. Per germline, CDR1 MNHEY and CDR2 SVGAGI. The CDR3 length is 12 residues. With 5 bases removed from V and 8 bases from J, the gap between germline ends came to 9 bases. For the CDR3, the DNA is TGTGCCAGCAGTAATTACGGGGGGGAGCTGTTTTTT. This codes for CASSNYGGELFF.

The rearrangement uses TRBV11-3 and TRBJ2-7; tentatively, D is TRBD1 or TRBD2 (5 bases each). This CDR3 is 16 amino acids long. Germline V gene data show CDR1 as SGHNT and CDR2 as YENEEA. Trimming cost V 1 base and J 7 bases, with 20 bases left between them. This CDR3 reads CASSLGYGRESEEQYF. The CDR3 region has the DNA TGTGCCAGCAGCTTAGGTTATGGCAGGGAGTCGGAAGAGCAGTACTTC.

The rearrangement uses TRBV7-2 and TRBJ2-1, with D tentatively TRBD2 (6 bases). CDR3 size: 19 residues. Trimming removed 2 bases at V and 0 bases at J, with 20 bases between. Germline CDR1 SGHTA, CDR2 FQGNSA. The DNA of the CDR3 is TGTGCCAGCAGCTTACGTCCCCCCGGGCGGGGCGTCTCCTACAATGAGCAGTTCTTC. It translates to CASSLRPPGRGVSYNEQFF.

CDR3 sequence reads: CASSLGGGETQYF. CDR3 nucleotides: TGTGCCAGCAGTTTAGGGGGGGGAGAGACCCAGTACTTC. This sequence joins TRBV28 and TRBJ2-5; 7 bases fit TRBD2. In germline, CDR1 is MDHEN, CDR2 SYDVKM. The CDR3 has 13 residues. Germline trimming cut 2 bases from V and 4 bases from J; bases unmatched to any gene: 1. Looking up the rest from reference TRBV28 and TRBJ2-5 gives the full variable domain: DVKVTQSSRYLVKRTGEKVFLECVQDMDHENMFWYRQDPGLGLRLIYFSYDVKMKEKGDIPEGYSVSREKKERFSLILESASTNQTSMYLCASSLGGGETQYFGPGTRLLVL.

This clone has only a few counts. The V and J genes are TRBV2 and TRBJ2-3; a possible D gene is TRBD2 (6 bases). This CDR3 is built from 15 residues. CDR1 SNHLY and CDR2 FYNNEI come from the germline V gene. V was clipped by 4 bases and J by 3 bases, with 14 bases between them. For the CDR3, the DNA is TGTGCCAGCAGTGCCATTGGTAGCGGAACAGATACGCAGTATTTT. This gives the protein CASSAIGSGTDTQYF.

The chain couples TRBV4-2 to TRBJ1-3; TRBD1 aligns across 10 bases. J gave up 8 bases and V 4 bases, and 2 bases lay outside the gene matches. Germline-derived CDR1 and CDR2 are LGHNA and YNFKEQ. The length of the CDR3 is 13 residues. The CDR3 here is CASSPDRGDTIYF. DNA of the CDR3: TGTGCCAGCAGCCCGGACAGGGGGGACACCATATATTTT.

This clone showed up just once. The chain recombines TRBV11-3 with TRBJ2-2; TRBD2 aligns across 9 bases. Germline-derived CDR1 and CDR2 are SGHNT and YENEEA. The CDR3 length is 17 residues. Trimming removed 4 bases from V and 0 bases from J; junction bases left unmatched: 6. The CDR3 spells CASSSPASGTNTGELFF. The CDR3 DNA follows: TGTGCCAGCAGCTCACCGGCTAGCGGGACGAACACCGGGGAGCTGTTTTTT.

The rearrangement joins TRBV6-1 to TRBJ1-2; D is uncertain. There are 14 residues in the CDR3. Per the germline V gene, CDR1 is MNHNS and CDR2 is SASEGT. V was pared by 7 bases and J by 1 base, with 13 bases between. The CDR3 nucleotides read TGTGCCAGCACAATACAAAACAGTAACTATGGCTACACCTTC. Its translation: CASTIQNSNYGYTF.

The V gene is TRBV4-3, the J gene TRBJ2-7; possible D gene TRBD1, 6 bases. Germline lookup yields CDR1 LGHNA and CDR2 YSLEER. Trimming removed 1 base from V and 0 bases from J, with 10 bases in between. The CDR3 length is 15 residues. CDR3 amino acids: CASSQVLGASYEQYF. Written as DNA, the CDR3 is TGCGCCAGCAGCCAAGTTTTGGGGGCCTCCTACGAGCAGTACTTC.

This clone was recorded only once. The CDR3 loop reads CASSRDRGLPGYTF. Here the CDR3 DNA reads TGTGCCAGCAGCAGAGACAGGGGGCTCCCTGGCTACACCTTC. The gene calls are TRBV7-8 and TRBJ1-2; 10 bases align to TRBD1. Germline V CDR1 and CDR2: SGHVS, FQNEAQ. V gave up 5 bases and J gave up 7 bases; unmatched junction bases: 7. The CDR3 is 14 residues long.

V gene TRBV18 combines with J gene TRBJ1-4; 7 positions match TRBD1. Germline CDR1 KGHSH, CDR2 LQKENI. Unmatched junction bases numbered 2, after V lost 0 bases and J lost 4 bases. CDR3 length equals 15 residues. CDR3 sequence reads: CASSPPGQSNEKLFF. Here the CDR3 DNA reads TGTGCCAGCTCACCACCGGGACAGAGTAATGAAAAACTGTTTTTT.

This sequence joins TRBV13 and TRBJ2-3; 8 nucleotides match TRBD2. The CDR3 runs 15 residues. V was pared by 5 bases and J by 0 bases, with 4 bases of the junction left unmatched. CDR1 is PRHDT, CDR2 FYEKMQ, per germline (reference sequence). The CDR3 nucleotides are TGTGCCAGCAGCCCCTCTAGCGGGAGCACAGATACGCAGTATTTT. It specifies CASSPSSGSTDTQYF.

The J gene is TRBJ2-7, the V gene TRBV6-6; 9 bases agree with TRBD2. CDR3 length: 15 amino acids. The V gene end was trimmed by 6 bases and the J gene end by 2 bases; junction bases not matched to a gene: 8. The germline CDR1 and CDR2 sequences are MNHNY and SVGAGI (reference sequence). CDR3 sequence: CASSPWTSEAYEQYF. The CDR3 nucleotides are TGTGCCAGCAGCCCATGGACTAGCGAGGCCTACGAGCAGTACTTC.

The chain carries TRBV5-1 and TRBJ2-7; D perhaps matches TRBD1 (6 bases). CDR1 SGHRS and CDR2 YFSETQ come from the germline V gene. This CDR3 contains 13 residues. V dropped 3 bases and J dropped 4 bases, with 11 bases sitting between them. The CDR3 loop reads CASSSWGPYEQYF. Here the CDR3 DNA reads TGCGCCAGCAGCTCCTGGGGGCCTTACGAGCAGTACTTC.

The V call is TRBV7-9, the J call TRBJ2-3; 12 bases map to TRBD2. The CDR3 loop spans 15 amino acids. Trimming removed 3 bases from V and 3 bases from J; junction bases left unmatched: 1. Germline values: CDR1 SEHNR, CDR2 FQNEAQ (reference sequence). DNA for the CDR3: TGTGCCAGCAGCTTTGGACTAGCGGGAACAGATACGCAGTATTTT. The encoded protein is CASSFGLAGTDTQYF. Drawing the rest from reference TRBV7-9 and TRBJ2-3, the complete variable domain is DTGVSQNPRHKITKRGQNVTFRCDPISEHNRLYWYRQTLGQGPEFLTYFQNEAQLEKSRLLSDRFSAERPKGSFSTLEIQRTEQGDSAMYLCASSFGLAGTDTQYFGPGTRLTVL.

This chain uses TRBV10-3 with TRBJ2-7, with TRBD1 identical over 9 bases. CDR1 is ENHRY, CDR2 SYGVKD, per germline. J was trimmed by 5 bases and V by 11 bases; bases with no gene match: 10. This CDR3 spans 13 amino acids. CDR3 sequence (DNA): TGTGCCGCCCAGGACAGGGGCGACCACGAGCAGTACTTC. This sequence encodes CAAQDRGDHEQYF.

V usage is TRBV18 and J usage is TRBJ1-5, with 9 bases identical to TRBD1. Germline V gene sequence: CDR1 KGHSH, CDR2 LQKENI. This CDR3 spans 14 amino acids. V shed 6 bases, J shed 6 bases, and the junction held 6 bases outside the gene matches. The CDR3, as DNA: TGTGCCAGCTCTCCGGACAGGGGTGGTCAGCCCCAGCATTTT. Translated: CASSPDRGGQPQHF.

The rearrangement links TRBV7-8 to TRBJ1-5, with 9 bases that match TRBD1. CDR3 size: 17 residues. Germline V gene data show CDR1 as SGHVS and CDR2 as FQNEAQ. V lost 1 base and J lost 5; bases outside the gene matches: 9. The CDR3 DNA reads as TGTGCCAGCAGCTTAGTCAGCCTTAGACAGGGGGATCAGCCCCAGCATTTT. This translates into CASSLVSLRQGDQPQHF.

This clone showed up just once. The rearrangement uses TRBV30 and TRBJ1-4; 9 bases are shared with TRBD1. This CDR3 is 13 amino acids long. In germline, CDR1 is GTSNPN, CDR2 SVGIG (reference sequence). J gave up 2 bases and V 5 bases, and 0 bases lay outside the gene matches. Written as DNA, the CDR3 is TGTGCCTGGGGGACAGGGACTAATGAAAAACTGTTTTTT. Encoded protein: CAWGTGTNEKLFF.

The chain has TRBV7-9 and TRBJ2-7; D gene ambiguous. V was shortened by 1 base and J by 7 bases, with 8 bases between the two germline ends. The germline gives CDR1 SEHNR, CDR2 FQNEAQ (reference sequence). CDR3 length: 12 residues. This CDR3 reads CASSLGYDEQYF. The CDR3 coding sequence is TGTGCCAGCAGCTTAGGTTACGATGAGCAGTACTTC. Together with reference TRBV7-9 and TRBJ2-7, the CDR3 gives the full variable domain: DTGVSQNPRHKITKRGQNVTFRCDPISEHNRLYWYRQTLGQGPEFLTYFQNEAQLEKSRLLSDRFSAERPKGSFSTLEIQRTEQGDSAMYLCASSLGYDEQYFGPGTRLTVT.

V is TRBV14 and J is TRBJ1-4; a possible D gene is TRBD1 (5 bases). CDR1 and CDR2 from the germline V gene are SGHDN and FVKESK. The length of the CDR3 is 17 residues. Trimming shortened V by 3 bases and J by 2 bases, and 16 bases separated the two germline ends. CDR3 amino acids: CASSHPRRGLTNEKLFF. The CDR3 region has the DNA TGTGCCAGCAGCCATCCGAGGAGGGGTTTGACTAATGAAAAACTGTTTTTT.

This chain links TRBV28 with TRBJ1-5; D gene unclear. Trimming took off 6 bases at V and 7 bases at J, with 19 bases between the two ends. The CDR3 spans 15 residues. Germline lookup yields CDR1 MDHEN and CDR2 SYDVKM. CDR3 DNA sequence: TGTGCCAGCAGCCACGGACGCCGTAATAGCCAGCCCCAGCATTTT. Its protein is CASSHGRRNSQPQHF.

J is TRBJ2-7 and V is TRBV28, with D unclear. V lost 3 bases and J 3 bases, leaving 9 bases between the germline ends. The CDR3 has 13 residues. Germline V CDR1 and CDR2: MDHEN, SYDVKM. The CDR3, as DNA: TGTGCCAGCAGTTTTTCCCAAAGCTACGAGCAGTACTTC. Translating it yields CASSFSQSYEQYF.